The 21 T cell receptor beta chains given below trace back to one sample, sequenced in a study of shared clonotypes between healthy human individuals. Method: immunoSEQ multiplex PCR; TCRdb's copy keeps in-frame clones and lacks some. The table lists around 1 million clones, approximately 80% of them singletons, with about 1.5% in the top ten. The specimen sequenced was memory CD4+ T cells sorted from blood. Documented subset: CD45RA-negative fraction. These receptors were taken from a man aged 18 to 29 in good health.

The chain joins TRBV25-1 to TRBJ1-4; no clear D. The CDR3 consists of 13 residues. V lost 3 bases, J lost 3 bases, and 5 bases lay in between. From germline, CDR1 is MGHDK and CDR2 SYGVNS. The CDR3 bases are TGTGCCAGCAGTGAGGCCGCTAATGAAAAACTGTTTTTT. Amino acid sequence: CASSEAANEKLFF.

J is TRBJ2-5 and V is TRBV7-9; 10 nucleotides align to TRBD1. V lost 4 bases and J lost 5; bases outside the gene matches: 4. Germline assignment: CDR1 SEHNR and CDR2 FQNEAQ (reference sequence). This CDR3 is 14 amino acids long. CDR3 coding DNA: TGTGCCAGCAGCTGGGGACAGGGGAGGGAGACCCAGTACTTC. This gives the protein CASSWGQGRETQYF.

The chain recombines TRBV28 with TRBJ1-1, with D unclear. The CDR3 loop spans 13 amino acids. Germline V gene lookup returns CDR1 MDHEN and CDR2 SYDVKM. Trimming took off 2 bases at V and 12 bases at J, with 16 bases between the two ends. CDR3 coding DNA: TGTGCCAGCAGTTTAGGAGTCCGGCAGTCCTCTTTCTTT. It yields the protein CASSLGVRQSSFF.

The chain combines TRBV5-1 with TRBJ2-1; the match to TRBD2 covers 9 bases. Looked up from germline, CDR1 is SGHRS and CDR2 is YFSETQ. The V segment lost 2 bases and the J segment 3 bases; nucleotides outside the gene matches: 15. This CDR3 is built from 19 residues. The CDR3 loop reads CASSFLPSGASFGYNEQFF. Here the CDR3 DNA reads TGCGCCAGCAGCTTTCTTCCTAGCGGGGCCTCATTCGGCTACAATGAGCAGTTCTTC.

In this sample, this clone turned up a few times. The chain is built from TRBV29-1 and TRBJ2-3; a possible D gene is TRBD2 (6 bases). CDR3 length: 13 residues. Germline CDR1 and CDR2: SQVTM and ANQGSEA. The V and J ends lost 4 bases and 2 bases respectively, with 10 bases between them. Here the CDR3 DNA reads TGCAGCGTTGCGTCGGGGGTCACAGATACGCAGTATTTT. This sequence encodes CSVASGVTDTQYF.

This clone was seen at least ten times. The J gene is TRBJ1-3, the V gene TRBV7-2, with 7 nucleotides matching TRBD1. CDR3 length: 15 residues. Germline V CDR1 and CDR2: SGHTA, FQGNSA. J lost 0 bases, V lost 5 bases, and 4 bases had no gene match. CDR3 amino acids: CASSRDSLSGNTIYF. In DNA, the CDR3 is TGTGCCAGCAGCCGGGACAGCCTCTCTGGAAACACCATATATTTT. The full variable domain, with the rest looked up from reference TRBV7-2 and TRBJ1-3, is GAGVSQSPSNKVTEKGKDVELRCDPISGHTALYWYRQSLGQGLEFLIYFQGNSAPDKSGLPSDRFSAERTGGSVSTLTIQRTQQEDSAVYLCASSRDSLSGNTIYFGEGSWLTVV.

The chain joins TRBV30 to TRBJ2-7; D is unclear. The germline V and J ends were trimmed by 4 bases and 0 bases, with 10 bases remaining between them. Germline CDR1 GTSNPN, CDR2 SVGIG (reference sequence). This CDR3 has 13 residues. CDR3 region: CAWKSRNSYEQYF. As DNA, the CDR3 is TGTGCCTGGAAATCGAGGAACTCCTACGAGCAGTACTTC.

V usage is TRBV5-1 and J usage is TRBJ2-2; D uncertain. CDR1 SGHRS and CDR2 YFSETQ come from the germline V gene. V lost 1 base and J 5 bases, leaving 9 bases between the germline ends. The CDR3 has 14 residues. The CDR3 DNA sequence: TGCGCCAGCAGCTTGAGTTTTGATACCGGGGAGCTGTTTTTT. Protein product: CASSLSFDTGELFF.

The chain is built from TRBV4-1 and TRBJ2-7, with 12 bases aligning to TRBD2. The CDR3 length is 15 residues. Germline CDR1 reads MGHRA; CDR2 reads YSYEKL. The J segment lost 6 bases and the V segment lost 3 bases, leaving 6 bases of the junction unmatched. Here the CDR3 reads CASSHGLAGRGEQYF. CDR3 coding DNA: TGCGCCAGCAGCCATGGACTAGCGGGAAGGGGCGAGCAGTACTTC.

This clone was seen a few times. Here the CDR3 reads CASSLSIRVGQPQHF. The DNA for the CDR3 is TGTGCCAGCAGTTTATCGATCAGGGTTGGACAGCCCCAGCATTTT. The chain employs TRBV27 and TRBJ1-5, with TRBD1 as a possible D gene (5 bases). The CDR3 length is 15 residues. Germline V gene lookup returns CDR1 MNHEY and CDR2 SMNVEV (reference sequence). Trimming shortened V by 0 bases and J by 7 bases, and 13 bases separated the two germline ends.

The CDR3 region has the DNA TGTGCCAGCAGTCAAAACTTTGGATCAGGGCGCGAGCAGTACTTC. This codes for CASSQNFGSGREQYF. The rearrangement joins TRBV28 to TRBJ2-7, with a possible D match to TRBD1 (5 bases). V lost 5 bases and J lost 6, with 20 bases in between. This CDR3 comprises 15 residues. CDR1 is MDHEN and CDR2 is SYDVKM in the germline V gene.

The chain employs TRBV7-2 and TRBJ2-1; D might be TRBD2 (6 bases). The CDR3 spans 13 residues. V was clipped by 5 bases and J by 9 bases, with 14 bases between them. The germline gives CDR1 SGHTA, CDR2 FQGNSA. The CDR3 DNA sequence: TGTGCCAGCAGCGTCCGGGATAGCGGTGAGCAGTTCTTC. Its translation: CASSVRDSGEQFF.

The CDR3: CASFRTGDFYGYTF. For the CDR3, the DNA is TGTGCCAGCTTTCGGACAGGGGACTTCTATGGCTACACCTTC. This chain links TRBV6-5 with TRBJ1-2, with 9 bases aligning to TRBD1. V gave up 8 bases and J gave up 4 bases; unmatched junction bases: 8. From germline, CDR1 is MNHEY and CDR2 SVGAGI. The CDR3 runs 14 residues.

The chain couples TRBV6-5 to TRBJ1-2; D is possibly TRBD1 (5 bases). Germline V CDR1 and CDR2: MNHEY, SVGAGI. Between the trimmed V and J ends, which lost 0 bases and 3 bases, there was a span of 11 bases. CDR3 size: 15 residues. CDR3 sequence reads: CASSYSSRAYYGYTF. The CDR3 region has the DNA TGTGCCAGCAGTTACTCGAGCAGGGCCTACTATGGCTACACCTTC.

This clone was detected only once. The chain's CDR3 is CASSRQDYGYTF. CDR3 nucleotide sequence: TGCGCCAGCTCCCGTCAGGACTATGGCTACACCTTC. This chain links TRBV10-2 with TRBJ1-2; D gene unclear. CDR1 WSHSY and CDR2 SAAADI come from the germline V gene. Trimming shortened V by 8 bases and J by 3 bases, and 10 bases separated the two germline ends. The CDR3 totals 12 residues.

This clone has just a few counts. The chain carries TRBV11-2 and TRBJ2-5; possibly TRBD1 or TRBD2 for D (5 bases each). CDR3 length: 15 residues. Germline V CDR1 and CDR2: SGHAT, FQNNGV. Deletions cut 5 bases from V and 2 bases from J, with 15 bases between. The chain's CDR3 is CASSPAGRAQETQYF. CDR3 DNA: TGTGCCAGCAGCCCGGCGGGCAGGGCACAAGAGACCCAGTACTTC. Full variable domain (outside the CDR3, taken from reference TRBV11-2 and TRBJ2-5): EAGVAQSPRYKIIEKRQSVAFWCNPISGHATLYWYQQILGQGPKLLIQFQNNGVVDDSQLPKDRFSAERLKGVDSTLKIQPAKLEDSAVYLCASSPAGRAQETQYFGPGTRLLVL.

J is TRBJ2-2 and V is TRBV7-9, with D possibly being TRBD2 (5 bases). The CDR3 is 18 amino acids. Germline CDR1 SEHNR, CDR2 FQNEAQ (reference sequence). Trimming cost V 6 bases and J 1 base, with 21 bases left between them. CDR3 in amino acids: CASRQKAGAVRNTGELFF. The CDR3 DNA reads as TGTGCCAGCAGGCAGAAAGCCGGAGCGGTCAGGAACACCGGGGAGCTGTTTTTT.

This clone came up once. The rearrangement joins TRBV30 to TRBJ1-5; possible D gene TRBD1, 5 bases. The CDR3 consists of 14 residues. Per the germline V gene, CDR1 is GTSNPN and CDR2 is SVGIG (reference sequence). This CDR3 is CAGAGGLGNQPQHF. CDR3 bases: TGTGCGGGCGCCGGGGGGTTGGGGAATCAGCCCCAGCATTTT.

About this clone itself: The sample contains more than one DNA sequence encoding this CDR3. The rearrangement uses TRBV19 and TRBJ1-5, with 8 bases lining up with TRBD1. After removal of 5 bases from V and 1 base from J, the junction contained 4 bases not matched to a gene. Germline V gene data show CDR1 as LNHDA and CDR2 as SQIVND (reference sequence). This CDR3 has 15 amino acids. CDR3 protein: CASSPGQGSNQPQHF. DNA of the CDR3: TGTGCCAGTAGTCCCGGACAGGGAAGCAATCAGCCCCAGCATTTT.

The DNA for the CDR3 is TGTGCCAGCAGTATGGGACAGGGACCCTACGAGCAGTACTTC. Translated, it gives CASSMGQGPYEQYF. The rearrangement uses TRBV6-1 and TRBJ2-7; 9 bases line up with TRBD1. The CDR3 contains 14 residues. V was pared by 5 bases and J by 2 bases, with 4 bases of the junction left unmatched. CDR1 is MNHNS and CDR2 is SASEGT in the germline V gene.

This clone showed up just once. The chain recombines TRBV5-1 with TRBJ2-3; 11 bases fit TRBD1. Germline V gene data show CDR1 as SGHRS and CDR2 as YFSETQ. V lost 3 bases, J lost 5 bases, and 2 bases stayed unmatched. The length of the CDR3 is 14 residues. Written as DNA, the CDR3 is TGCGCCAGCAGCTCGGGACAGGGGGGAGATACGCAGTATTTT. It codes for CASSSGQGGDTQYF.